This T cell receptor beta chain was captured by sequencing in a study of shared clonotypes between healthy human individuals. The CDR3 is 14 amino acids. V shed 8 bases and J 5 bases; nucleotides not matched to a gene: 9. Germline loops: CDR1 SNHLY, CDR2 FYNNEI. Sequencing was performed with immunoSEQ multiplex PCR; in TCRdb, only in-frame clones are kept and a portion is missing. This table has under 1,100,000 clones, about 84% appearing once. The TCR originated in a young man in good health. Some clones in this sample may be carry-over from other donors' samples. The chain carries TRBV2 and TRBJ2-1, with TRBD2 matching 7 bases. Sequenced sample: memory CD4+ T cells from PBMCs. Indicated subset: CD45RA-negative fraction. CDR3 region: CASRAGASHNEQFF. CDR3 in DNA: TGTGCCAGCCGGGCGGGAGCCAGCCACAATGAGCAGTTCTTC.